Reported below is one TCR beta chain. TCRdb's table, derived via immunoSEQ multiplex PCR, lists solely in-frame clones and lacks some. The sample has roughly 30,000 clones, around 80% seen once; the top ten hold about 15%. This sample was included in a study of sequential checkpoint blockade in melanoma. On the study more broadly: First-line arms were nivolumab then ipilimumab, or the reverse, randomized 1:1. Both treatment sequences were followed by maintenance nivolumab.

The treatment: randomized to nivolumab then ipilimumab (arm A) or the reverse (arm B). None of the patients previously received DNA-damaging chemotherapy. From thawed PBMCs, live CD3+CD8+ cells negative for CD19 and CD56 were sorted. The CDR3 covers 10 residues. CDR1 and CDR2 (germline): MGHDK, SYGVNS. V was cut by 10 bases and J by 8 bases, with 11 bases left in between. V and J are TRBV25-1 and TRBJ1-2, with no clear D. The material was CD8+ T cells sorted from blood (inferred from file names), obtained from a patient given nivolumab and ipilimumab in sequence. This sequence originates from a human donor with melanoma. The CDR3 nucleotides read TGTGCCACCGAGGCGGCCGGCTACACCTTC. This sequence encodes CATEAAGYTF.